What follows are 9 T cell receptor beta chains derived from one specimen sequenced in a study of cytotoxic CD8 clonotypes in ibrutinib-treated CLL (dated by TCRdb to about 2021). Libraries were prepared through the immunoSEQ multiplex PCR assay. TCRdb carries this immuneACCESS record with in-frame sequences only. Its versions omit some clonotypes, under half of them owing to an unresolved V gene in the studies checked, with the rest unexplained. The table for this sample lists around 150,000 clones; around 81% of them were counted only once. The ten largest clonotypes hold 6.5% to 8% of the sample. Sequencing used PBMCs, obtained after 36 months of ibrutinib treatment. These receptors came from a human donor with chronic lymphocytic leukemia.

This clone occurred once. The chain employs TRBV18 and TRBJ2-5; no clear D gene. The germline V gene has CDR1 KGHSH and CDR2 LQKENI. The CDR3 is 13 amino acids. Trimming cost V 0 bases and J 5 bases, with 7 bases left between them. The DNA of the CDR3 is TGTGCCAGCTCACCACCGGTTCTGGAGACCCAGTACTTC. Its protein is CASSPPVLETQYF.

The chain is built from TRBV7-3 and TRBJ2-1; 11 bases are shared with TRBD2. The CDR3 extends over 20 amino acids. The ends lost 5 bases at V and 0 bases at J; junction bases unmatched: 15. Germline V gene sequence: CDR1 SGHTA, CDR2 FQGTGA. Here the CDR3 reads CASSDKPGLAGPYSYNEQFF. CDR3 DNA sequence: TGTGCCAGCAGCGACAAGCCCGGACTAGCGGGTCCGTACTCCTACAATGAGCAGTTCTTC.

This rearrangement joins TRBV5-1 to TRBJ1-6, with D possibly TRBD1 on 5 matching bases. The CDR3 extends over 14 amino acids. The ends were cut back, 4 bases at V and 10 bases at J, with 15 bases in the middle. Germline-derived CDR1 and CDR2 are SGHRS and YFSETQ. Here the CDR3 reads CASSPGPRASPLHF. The CDR3 bases are TGCGCCAGCAGCCCGGGACCGAGAGCGTCACCCCTCCACTTT.

The J gene is TRBJ2-1, the V gene TRBV5-6; 7 nucleotides line up with TRBD1. Germline lookup yields CDR1 SGHDT and CDR2 YYEEEE. V shed 5 bases and J 5 bases; nucleotides not matched to a gene: 13. The CDR3 is 16 residues long. For the CDR3, the DNA is TGTGCCAGCAGTTACGGGGCCAGGGGGTTTGACAATGAGCAGTTCTTC. Its protein is CASSYGARGFDNEQFF.

The chain links TRBV19 to TRBJ1-1; weak D call: TRBD1 (5 bases). There are 14 residues in the CDR3. With 6 bases removed from V and 4 bases from J, the gap between germline ends came to 15 bases. Germline V CDR1 and CDR2: LNHDA, SQIVND (reference sequence). Here the CDR3 DNA reads TGTGCCAGTAGCTGGGACCCCGGCCCCACTGAAGCTTTCTTT. Protein product: CASSWDPGPTEAFF.

V is TRBV5-1 and J is TRBJ2-4; D is perhaps TRBD2 (6 bases). The V gene's germline CDR1 is SGHRS and CDR2 YFSETQ. V gave up 4 bases and J gave up 1 base, with 9 bases separating them. The CDR3 has 14 amino acids. The CDR3: CASSPGDAKNIQYF. For the CDR3, the DNA is TGCGCCAGCAGCCCGGGGGACGCCAAAAACATTCAGTACTTC. The full variable domain, in which reference TRBV5-1 and TRBJ2-4 provide the parts outside the CDR3, is KAGVTQTPRYLIKTRGQQVTLSCSPISGHRSVSWYQQTPGQGLQFLFEYFSETQRNKGNFPGRFSGRQFSNSRSEMNVSTLELGDSALYLCASSPGDAKNIQYFGAGTRLSVL.

The V gene is TRBV28, the J gene TRBJ2-4; TRBD1 matches at 7 bases. CDR3 length: 14 residues. J gave up 5 bases and V 7 bases, and 8 bases lay outside the gene matches. The germline V gene encodes CDR1 MDHEN and CDR2 SYDVKM. CDR3 DNA sequence: TGTGCCAGCACCGAGACAGGGACCCAAAACATTCAGTACTTC. This translates into CASTETGTQNIQYF.

This rearrangement joins TRBV25-1 to TRBJ2-6; TRBD2 might be the D (5 bases). The CDR3 has 18 amino acids. Germline CDR1 is MGHDK and CDR2 is SYGVNS. The V end lost 0 bases, the J end lost 3 bases, and 15 bases lay between the germline ends. CDR3 sequence: CASSEYRGKGGGANVLTF. The CDR3 DNA is TGTGCCAGCAGTGAATATCGAGGGAAAGGCGGTGGGGCCAACGTCCTGACTTTC.

The rearrangement joins TRBV2 to TRBJ2-7, with TRBD1 matching over 10 bases. The germline V gene has CDR1 SNHLY and CDR2 FYNNEI. There are 15 residues in the CDR3. The V segment lost 4 bases and the J segment 1 base; nucleotides outside the gene matches: 4. The CDR3: CASSVGQGLSYEQYF. CDR3 nucleotide sequence: TGTGCCAGCAGTGTGGGACAGGGGTTATCCTACGAGCAGTACTTC.